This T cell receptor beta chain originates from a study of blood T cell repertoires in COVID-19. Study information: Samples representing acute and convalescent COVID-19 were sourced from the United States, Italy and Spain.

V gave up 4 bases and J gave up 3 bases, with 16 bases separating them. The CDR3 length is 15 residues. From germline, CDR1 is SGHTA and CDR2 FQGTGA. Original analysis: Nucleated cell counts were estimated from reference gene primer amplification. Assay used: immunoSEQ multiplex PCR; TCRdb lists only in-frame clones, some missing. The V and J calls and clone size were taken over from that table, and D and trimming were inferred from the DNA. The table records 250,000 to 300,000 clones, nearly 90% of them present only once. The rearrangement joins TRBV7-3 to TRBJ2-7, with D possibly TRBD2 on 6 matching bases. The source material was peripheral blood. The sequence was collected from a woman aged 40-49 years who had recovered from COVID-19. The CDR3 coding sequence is TGTGCCAGCAGCTACCGGGCGGGGACCGACTACGAGCAGTACTTC. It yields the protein CASSYRAGTDYEQYF.